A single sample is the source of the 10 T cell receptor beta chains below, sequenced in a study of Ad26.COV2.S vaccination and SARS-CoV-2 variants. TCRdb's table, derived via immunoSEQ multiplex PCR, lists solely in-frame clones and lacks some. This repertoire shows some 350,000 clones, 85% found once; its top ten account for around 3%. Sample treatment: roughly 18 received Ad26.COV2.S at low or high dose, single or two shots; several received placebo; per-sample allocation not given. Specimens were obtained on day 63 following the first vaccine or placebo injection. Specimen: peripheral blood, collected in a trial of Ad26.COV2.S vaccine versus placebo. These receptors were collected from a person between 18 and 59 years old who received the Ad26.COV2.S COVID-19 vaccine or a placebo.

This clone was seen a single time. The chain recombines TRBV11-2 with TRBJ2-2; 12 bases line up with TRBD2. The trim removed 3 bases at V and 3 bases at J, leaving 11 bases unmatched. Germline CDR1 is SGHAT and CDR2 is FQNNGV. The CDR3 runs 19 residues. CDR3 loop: CASSFSKLAGGLDTGELFF. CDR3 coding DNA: TGTGCCAGCAGCTTCAGTAAGCTAGCGGGGGGGCTTGACACCGGGGAGCTGTTTTTT.

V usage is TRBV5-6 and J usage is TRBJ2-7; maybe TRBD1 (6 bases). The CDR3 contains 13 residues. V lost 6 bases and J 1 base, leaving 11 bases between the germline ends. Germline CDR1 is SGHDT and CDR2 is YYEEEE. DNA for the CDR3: TGTGCCAGCAACCTACAGGGATCCTACGAGCAGTACTTC. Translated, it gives CASNLQGSYEQYF.

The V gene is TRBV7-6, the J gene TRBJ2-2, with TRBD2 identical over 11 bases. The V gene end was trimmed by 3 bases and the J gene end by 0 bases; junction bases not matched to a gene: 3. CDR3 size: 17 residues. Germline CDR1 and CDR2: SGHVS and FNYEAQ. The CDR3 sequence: CASSLLAGGPNTGELFF. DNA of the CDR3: TGTGCCAGCAGCTTGTTAGCGGGGGGGCCGAACACCGGGGAGCTGTTTTTT.

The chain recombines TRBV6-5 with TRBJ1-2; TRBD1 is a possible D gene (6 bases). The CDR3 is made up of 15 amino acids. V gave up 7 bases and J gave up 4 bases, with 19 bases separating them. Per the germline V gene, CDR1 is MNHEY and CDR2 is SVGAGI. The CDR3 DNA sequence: TGTGCCAGCACCGGGGGGGCGGGGGATTCCTATGGCTACACCTTC. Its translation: CASTGGAGDSYGYTF.

CDR3 protein: CASSQSTGRGETQYF. The DNA for the CDR3 is TGTGCCAGCAGCCAGAGTACAGGGAGGGGGGAGACCCAGTACTTC. The J gene is TRBJ2-5, the V gene TRBV3-1 (or the pseudogene TRBV3-2); D may be TRBD2 (7 bases). The CDR3 spans 15 residues. V was trimmed by 3 bases and J by 5 bases, leaving 16 bases between them. Germline values: CDR1 LGHDT, CDR2 YNNKEL (reference sequence).

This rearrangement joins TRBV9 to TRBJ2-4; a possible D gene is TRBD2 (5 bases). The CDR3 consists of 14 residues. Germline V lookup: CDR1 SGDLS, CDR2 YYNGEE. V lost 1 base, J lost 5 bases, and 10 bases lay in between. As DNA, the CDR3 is TGTGCCAGCAGCGTACGCGGTAGCGAAAACATTCAGTACTTC. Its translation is CASSVRGSENIQYF.

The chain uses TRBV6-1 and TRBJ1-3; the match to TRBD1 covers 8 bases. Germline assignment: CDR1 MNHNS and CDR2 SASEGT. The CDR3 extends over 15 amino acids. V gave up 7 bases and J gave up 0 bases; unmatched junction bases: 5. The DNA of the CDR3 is TGTGCCAGCATTTCAGGGGGCCGCTCTGGAAACACCATATATTTT. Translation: CASISGGRSGNTIYF.

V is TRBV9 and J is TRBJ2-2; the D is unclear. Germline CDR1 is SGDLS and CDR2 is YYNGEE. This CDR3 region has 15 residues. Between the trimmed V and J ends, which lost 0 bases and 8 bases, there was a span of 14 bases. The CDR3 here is CASSVVGVLRGELFF. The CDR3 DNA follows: TGTGCCAGCAGCGTAGTCGGCGTATTGAGGGGGGAGCTGTTTTTT.

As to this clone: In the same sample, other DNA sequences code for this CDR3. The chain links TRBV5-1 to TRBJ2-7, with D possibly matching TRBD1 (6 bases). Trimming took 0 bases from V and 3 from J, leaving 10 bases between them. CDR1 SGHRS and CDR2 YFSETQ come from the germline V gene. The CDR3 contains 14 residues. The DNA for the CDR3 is TGCGCCAGCAGCTTGGGCCAGGGGTACTACGAGCAGTACTTC. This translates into CASSLGQGYYEQYF. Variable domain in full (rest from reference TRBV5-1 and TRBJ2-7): KAGVTQTPRYLIKTRGQQVTLSCSPISGHRSVSWYQQTPGQGLQFLFEYFSETQRNKGNFPGRFSGRQFSNSRSEMNVSTLELGDSALYLCASSLGQGYYEQYFGPGTRLTVT.

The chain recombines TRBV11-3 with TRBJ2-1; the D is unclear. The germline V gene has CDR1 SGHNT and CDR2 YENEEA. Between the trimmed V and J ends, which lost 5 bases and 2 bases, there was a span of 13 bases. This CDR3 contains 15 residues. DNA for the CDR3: TGTGCCAGCAGCCCGGCCAAGCAGGCCTACAATGAGCAGTTCTTC. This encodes CASSPAKQAYNEQFF.